The next 26 T cell receptor beta chains were all read from a single sample in a study of blood T cells in healthy people across ages. Using a J-beta primer mix together with a sample-barcoded 5' primer, a second PCR was run for about 7 to 12 cycles. TCRdb reprocessed the 5' RACE reads via MiXCR and lists one record per CDR3 protein. The sample lists over 500,000 distinct CDR3 sequences, about 25% occurring once. The data were also submitted as part of a second study, on T cells of mothers and their children.

Sequenced sample: blood. The receptors derive from a boy aged 2 to 9 in good health.

In this sample, this clonotype turned up a few times. The rearrangement uses TRBV9 and TRBJ2-5; D possibly corresponds to TRBD2 (5 bases). The length of the CDR3 is 16 residues. Germline V gene lookup returns CDR1 SGDLS and CDR2 YYNGEE. Trimming stripped 0 bases from V and 2 bases from J, with 14 bases between. This CDR3 is CASSVDSSPGQETQYF. The CDR3 DNA reads TGTGCCAGCAGCGTAGACTCCTCCCCGGGGCAAGAGACCCAGTACTTC.

The gene calls are TRBV28 and TRBJ2-1; TRBD2 agrees at 8 bases. The last part of the DNA fits TRBJ2-7 better; the J call may be wrong. CDR1 and CDR2 from the germline V gene are MDHEN and SYDVKM. CDR3 length: 16 amino acids. CDR3 in amino acids: CASSLGGGIESYEQYF. The CDR3 DNA reads as TGTGCCAGCAGTTTAGGCGGGGGGATCGAGTCCTACGAGCAGTACTTC.

The rearrangement uses TRBV7-2 and TRBJ1-1; perhaps TRBD1 as D (6 bases). The germline gives CDR1 SGHTA, CDR2 FQGNSA. The V gene lost 1 base and the J gene lost 4 bases, with 10 bases spanning the gap. The CDR3 covers 14 residues. CDR3 loop: CASSLEQGFTEAFF. The CDR3 DNA reads TGTGCCAGCAGCTTAGAACAGGGTTTCACTGAAGCTTTCTTT.

This clonotype was counted a few times. The rearrangement links TRBV10-3 to TRBJ2-7, with D uncertain. From germline, CDR1 is ENHRY and CDR2 SYGVKD. The CDR3 consists of 13 residues. V was shortened by 2 bases and J by 2 bases, with 7 bases between the two germline ends. The CDR3 DNA follows: TGTGCCATCAGTGAGAGGGTCGCCTACGAGCAGTACTTC. Its translation: CAISERVAYEQYF.

This chain uses TRBV7-2 with TRBJ1-1; TRBD1 matches 9 bases. Unmatched junction bases numbered 5, after V lost 5 bases and J lost 1 base. The germline gives CDR1 SGHTA, CDR2 FQGNSA. This CDR3 comprises 15 residues. CDR3 sequence (DNA): TGTGCCAGCAGCACCCAACAGGGGGCGAACACTGAAGCTTTCTTT. Its protein is CASSTQQGANTEAFF. Looking up the rest from reference TRBV7-2 and TRBJ1-1 gives the full variable domain: GAGVSQSPSNKVTEKGKDVELRCDPISGHTALYWYRQSLGQGLEFLIYFQGNSAPDKSGLPSDRFSAERTGGSVSTLTIQRTQQEDSAVYLCASSTQQGANTEAFFGQGTRLTVV.

The genes are TRBV5-1 and TRBJ2-7; the D gene is possibly TRBD1 (5 bases). Germline V CDR1 and CDR2: SGHRS, YFSETQ. V was trimmed by 1 base and J by 3 bases, leaving 11 bases between them. This CDR3 region has 14 residues. Here the CDR3 DNA reads TGCGCCAGCAGCTTGTCTGCCAGGGACTACGAGCAGTACTTC. Translated: CASSLSARDYEQYF.

This chain joins TRBV18 and TRBJ2-1; TRBD1 is a possible D gene (5 bases). The J call may be in error: the DNA end matches TRBJ2-7 better. Germline CDR1 reads KGHSH; CDR2 reads LQKENI. The CDR3 is 13 amino acids. This chain's CDR3 is CASSPPGAHEQYF. CDR3 nucleotide sequence: TGTGCCAGCTCACCACCAGGGGCCCACGAGCAGTACTTC.

This sequence joins TRBV5-1 and TRBJ2-3; D not resolved. Per the germline V gene, CDR1 is SGHRS and CDR2 is YFSETQ. The CDR3 runs 14 residues. The germline V and J ends were trimmed by 3 bases and 0 bases, with 8 bases remaining between them. CDR3 sequence: CASSSYISTDTQYF. The CDR3 DNA is TGCGCCAGCAGCTCATACATCAGCACAGATACGCAGTATTTT.

This clonotype has only a few counts. The V call is TRBV29-1, the J call TRBJ2-1, with 8 positions matching TRBD2. With 5 bases clipped from V and 6 bases from J, the junction kept 6 bases outside the gene matches. This CDR3 has 13 residues. Germline V gene sequence: CDR1 SQVTM, CDR2 ANQGSEA. In nucleotides, the CDR3 is TGCAGCGTTCACGGGAGGGGATTCAATGAGCAGTTCTTC. This gives the protein CSVHGRGFNEQFF.

The V and J genes are TRBV20-1 and TRBJ2-7; 13 positions agree with TRBD2. The CDR3 consists of 16 residues. CDR1 and CDR2 from the germline V gene are DFQATT and SNEGSKA (reference sequence). V dropped 4 bases and J dropped 0; count of bases not matched to a gene: 6. In DNA, the CDR3 is TGCAGTGCTACCGGACTAGCGGGGGTTCCCTCCTACGAGCAGTACTTC. Its translation: CSATGLAGVPSYEQYF.

There are a few counts of this clonotype. Germline is not matched at one junction end, which may reflect a read error. V and J are TRBV29-1 and TRBJ2-5, with TRBD2 identical over 7 bases. The CDR3 covers 12 residues. Germline CDR1 SQVTM, CDR2 ANQGSEA. In nucleotides, the CDR3 is TGCGGCGTTGAAGCGGGGCAAGAGACCCAGTACTTC. It is translated as CGVEAGQETQYF.

This chain joins TRBV5-1 and TRBJ1-1; D perhaps matches TRBD1 (5 bases). Germline V gene lookup returns CDR1 SGHRS and CDR2 YFSETQ. This CDR3 spans 14 amino acids. Trimming removed 3 bases at V and 0 bases at J, with 9 bases between. CDR3 region: CASSSTVMNTEAFF. CDR3 DNA sequence: TGCGCCAGCAGCTCGACAGTTATGAACACTGAAGCTTTCTTT.

The gene calls are TRBV5-8 and TRBJ2-1, with D possibly TRBD1 on 7 matching bases. The J call may be incorrect, as the DNA end agrees better with TRBJ2-5. Germline assignment: CDR1 SGHTS and CDR2 YDEGEE. The CDR3 has 14 residues. The CDR3 coding sequence is TGTGCCAGCAGCGCGTCCAGGGGGGAAGAGACCCAGTACTTC. It translates to CASSASRGEETQYF.

The V gene is TRBV6-5, the J gene TRBJ2-3; 7 positions match TRBD2. Trimming cost V 0 bases and J 4 bases; bases outside gene matches: 4. In germline, CDR1 is MNHEY, CDR2 SVGAGI. The CDR3 has 15 amino acids. The CDR3 loop reads CASSYSTRGSDTQYF. DNA of the CDR3: TGTGCCAGCAGTTACTCGACGCGGGGGTCAGATACGCAGTATTTT.

This chain uses TRBV19 with TRBJ2-7, with D possibly TRBD2 on 6 matching bases. Germline-derived CDR1 and CDR2 are LNHDA and SQIVND (reference sequence). Trimming shortened V by 2 bases and J by 7 bases, and 12 bases separated the two germline ends. The CDR3 sequence is 13 residues long. The CDR3 DNA is TGTGCCAGTAGTATAACTGCCGGGGGAGAGCAGTACTTC. Protein sequence: CASSITAGGEQYF.

The CDR3 protein is CASSNTGGGEKLFF. The CDR3 DNA reads TGTGCCAGCAGCAATACAGGGGGAGGAGAAAAACTGTTTTTT. The V and J genes are TRBV25-1 and TRBJ1-4; 8 nucleotides line up with TRBD1. The CDR3 has 14 amino acids. Germline-derived CDR1 and CDR2 are MGHDK and SYGVNS. J lost 8 bases, V lost 6 bases, and 8 bases had no gene match.

The DNA for the CDR3 is TGTGCCAGTAGTCCCGGGACAGGGATTGACACCGGGGAGCTGTTTTTT. This gives the protein CASSPGTGIDTGELFF. This sequence joins TRBV19 and TRBJ2-2; 9 positions match TRBD1. Germline CDR1 LNHDA, CDR2 SQIVND (reference sequence). The V and J ends lost 5 bases and 3 bases, in that order; junction bases with no gene match: 7. The CDR3 spans 16 residues.

This sequence joins TRBV5-1 and TRBJ1-1, with TRBD1 as a possible D gene (6 bases). V lost 2 bases, J lost 0 bases, and 14 bases lay in between. Germline-derived CDR1 and CDR2 are SGHRS and YFSETQ. This CDR3 has 16 amino acids. The CDR3 nucleotides read TGCGCCAGCAGCTTATTCCTCAGGGGCTTGAACACTGAAGCTTTCTTT. Residues: CASSLFLRGLNTEAFF.

J is TRBJ1-5 and V is TRBV19; weak D call: TRBD1 (6 bases). V lost 7 bases to trimming and J lost 6 bases, with 22 bases between them. In germline, CDR1 is LNHDA, CDR2 SQIVND (reference sequence). The CDR3 sequence is 16 residues long. This CDR3 reads CASKTDSLGSVQPQHF. CDR3 in DNA: TGTGCCAGTAAAACGGACAGCTTGGGGAGTGTTCAGCCCCAGCATTTT.

This clonotype was counted only a few times. J is TRBJ2-1 and V is TRBV6-1; the D is unclear. Trimming took 8 bases from V and 5 from J, leaving 16 bases between them. The CDR3 length is 14 residues. CDR1 and CDR2 from the germline V gene are MNHNS and SASEGT. CDR3 loop: CASEDSFIDNEQFF. The CDR3 DNA sequence: TGTGCCAGCGAGGATTCCTTCATAGACAATGAGCAGTTCTTC.

This clonotype has at least ten counts. This chain's CDR3 is CASSLAGGKEKLFF. The CDR3 bases are TGCGCCAGCAGCTTGGCAGGGGGCAAGGAAAAACTGTTTTTT. The chain joins TRBV5-1 to TRBJ1-4; 8 bases agree with TRBD1. The CDR3 loop spans 14 amino acids. Germline CDR1 and CDR2: SGHRS and YFSETQ. V dropped 0 bases and J dropped 8; count of bases not matched to a gene: 3.

This clonotype was seen a handful of times. The rearrangement uses TRBV20-1 and TRBJ2-7; 12 bases map to TRBD2. V lost 3 bases and J lost 5; bases outside the gene matches: 5. CDR3 length: 14 amino acids. Germline values: CDR1 DFQATT, CDR2 SNEGSKA (reference sequence). The CDR3 sequence: CSARVGTSGHEQYF. CDR3 coding DNA: TGCAGTGCTAGGGTGGGGACTAGCGGGCACGAGCAGTACTTC.

V is TRBV7-9 and J is TRBJ2-7; no clear D. The CDR3 runs to 11 residues. Germline V lookup: CDR1 SEHNR, CDR2 FQNEAQ (reference sequence). Trimming stripped 6 bases from V and 3 bases from J, with 6 bases between. CDR3 coding DNA: TGTGCCAGCAGTACTATCTACGAGCAGTACTTC. Its translation is CASSTIYEQYF.

This clonotype was detected a few times. One junction end disagrees with the germline gene, perhaps due to a read error. The rearrangement joins TRBV3-1 to TRBJ1-2, with unresolved D. Germline assignment: CDR1 LGHDT and CDR2 YNNKEL (reference sequence). The CDR3 has 14 amino acids. CDR3 in amino acids: CASSQVAANYGCTF. CDR3 sequence (DNA): TGTGCCAGCAGCCAAGTAGCAGCGAACTATGGCTGCACCTTC. Full variable domain (remainder filled in from reference TRBV3-1 and TRBJ1-2): DTAVSQTPKYLVTQMGNDKSIKCEQNLGHDTMYWYKQDSKKFLKIMFSYNNKELIINETVPNRFSPKSPDKAHLNLHINSLELGDSAVYFCASSQVAANYGCTFGSGTRLTVV.

The sample holds a few counts of this clonotype. This chain joins TRBV20-1 and TRBJ2-5, with a tentative D call TRBD1 (6 bases). The V end was cut by 8 bases, the J end by 5 bases, with 21 bases between. The CDR3 sequence is 14 residues long. Germline CDR1 reads DFQATT; CDR2 reads SNEGSKA (reference sequence). CDR3 nucleotide sequence: TGCAGTCTAAGGGGGAAGGCCCTTTGGGAGACCCAGTACTTC. Translating gives CSLRGKALWETQYF.

The chain joins TRBV7-2 to TRBJ2-5, with 10 bases aligning to TRBD2. Trimming removed 2 bases from V and 5 bases from J; junction bases left unmatched: 5. The CDR3 runs 15 residues. Germline assignment: CDR1 SGHTA and CDR2 FQGNSA. The CDR3 DNA reads as TGTGCCAGCAGCTTAAGCGGGAGGGCCTGGGAGACCCAGTACTTC. Translated, it gives CASSLSGRAWETQYF.